This T cell receptor beta chain was captured by sequencing in a study of CD8+CD57+ T cells in acquired aplastic anemia. Broader study findings: Researchers report that around 30 CD8+ CDR3 sequences appeared in both patients and controls.

There are 15 residues in the CDR3. V lost 0 bases, J lost 3 bases, and 3 bases stayed unmatched. The germline V gene encodes CDR1 SGHDN and CDR2 FVKESK. About this clonotype: Its antigen is as yet unknown.

Genomic DNA provided the template from which TCR beta VDJ and CDR3 profiles were obtained. TCRdb itself ran the reads through MiXCR, one entry per CDR3 protein. The sample includes about 210,000 distinct CDR3 sequences, approximately 60% seen only once; the top ten take roughly 29%. This receptor was taken from a human donor in good health. The chain carries TRBV14 and TRBJ2-7, with 9 positions matching TRBD1. Sequenced material: sorted CD4+, CD8+, or CD8+CD57+ T cells (not recorded which) from PBMCs. In nucleotides, the CDR3 is TGTGCCAGCAGCCAAGAGGGGACAGGGCACTACGAGCAGTACTTC. Residues: CASSQEGTGHYEQYF.